What follows is one TCR beta chain and its context. Its specificity is unknown. A much larger clone differs from this one at a single base, so this may be a read error. Amplification targeted TCR beta CDR3 regions from RNA transcripts. In the first-round RT-PCR of the TCR CDR3, the HTBI primer set was used. MiXCR was run by TCRdb on the multiplex PCR reads, yielding one entry per CDR3 protein. The data show 500,000 to 600,000 distinct CDR3 sequences, roughly 50% seen once. This record comes from a study of T cells in Graves' hyperthyroidism and ophthalmopathy. The ends were cut back, 3 bases at V and 7 bases at J, with 18 bases in the middle. Germline CDR1 is MNHNS and CDR2 is SASEGT. The CDR3 runs to 16 residues. Study-wide points: Ophthalmopathy was predicted by the model a median of 6.5 months ahead of onset. In simple terms, a model built on 13 V-J features told ophthalmopathy apart from stable hyperthyroidism. Most clonotypes that expanded in the thyroid above 0.001 also showed up in blood.

This rearrangement joins TRBV6-1 to TRBJ2-2, with a tentative D call TRBD2 (6 bases). Sequencing was carried out using peripheral blood or thyroid tissue (not recorded which). This clonotype was obtained from an adult woman with Graves' disease, either hyperthyroidism or ophthalmopathy (not recorded which). CDR3 amino acids: CASSDPKGLSRGELFF. In DNA form, the CDR3 reads TGTGCCAGCAGTGACCCGAAGGGACTGTCCCGCGGGGAGCTGTTTTTT.